This T cell receptor (beta chain) was obtained from a study of cytomegalovirus exposure and HLA in healthy donors (dated 2017 in TCRdb). Turning to the overall study: According to an earlier analysis of 587 of the donors, about 170 million T cells yielded 95 million to 140 million unique TCR beta sequences and 276 Gb of sequence data. An early release that covered 640 HLA-typed donors contained around 300 gigabases of sequencing data and 80 million or so unique TCR sequences. The genetic ancestry cluster associated with self-reported Caucasian donors included around 76% of the approximately 400 genotyped donors. The aim of the study was to test whether cataloging public T cell receptors could identify signatures of past pathogen exposure. The study used immunosequencing to profile the T cell repertoires of 600 to 850 subjects and linked those repertoires to cytomegalovirus serostatus. A separate validation cohort of over a hundred different subjects was used in addition to the roughly 640-subject first cohort. To predict cytomegalovirus infection status, the study combined high-throughput TCR immunosequencing, statistical association of individual TCRs with disease status, and machine learning. A later analysis re-examined previously published TCR beta repertoires from more than 650 donors and added high-resolution HLA genotyping to investigate patterns of TCR occurrence. Rather than drawing on any new phenotypic data, the later analysis identified candidate immune exposures from TCR beta sequences and the way those sequences occurred across donors. In an earlier analysis of more than 550 of the donors, high-throughput TCR beta sequencing was used to judge whether each TCR beta V gene segment behaved as functional or pseudogenic. Donor age, sex, ethnicity and CMV serostatus were compiled alongside the repertoire data. In a later genetic analysis, genome-wide SNP genotypes for about three fifths of the roughly 670 donors were used, and that subset was treated as a discovery cohort. All discovery cohort repertoires had been generated using a single sequencing platform. Class I and class II HLA loci were covered by the typing at four-digit resolution. The number of donors typed differed by locus, with roughly 629-640 for A, B, C, DRB1 and DQB1, roughly 520 for DQA1, 600 to 610 for DPA1, and roughly 450 for DPB1. Because of strong linkage in the cohort, roughly five DR-DQ haplotypes were treated as single units for association and clustering. Among several hundred genotyped donors of the cohort, an average of about 220,000 unique TCR beta nucleotide sequences was sequenced per donor, of which about 18% were non-productive. On the study overall, not on this receptor specifically: It was suggested by the authors that the approach could potentially be generalized to other disease states and immunological phenotypes. The only immune exposure information available for the cohort was CMV serostatus. In a later genetic analysis, a missense DCLRE1C variant was associated with V-gene and J-gene trimming of TCR beta chains, and the association was replicated in an independent cohort. Sequencing depth was assumed to be roughly uniform across donors in the presence/absence analyses, though that assumption may not hold. In a later analysis, the rate of TCR association differed among HLA loci, with DRB1 alleles having the most associated TCRs and HLA-C alleles having the fewest. The study listed 150 to 200 TCR beta chains as associated with cytomegalovirus. Most CMV-associated TCR beta chains appeared to be HLA-restricted in a later analysis, and the HLA associations seemed to be driven largely by CMV exposure. According to a later analysis, parvovirus B19, influenza, CMV and Epstein-Barr virus appeared linked to several top co-occurrence clusters. HLA typing was unavailable for some donors at each locus, so association tests used only the typed subset. In a later genetic analysis, fewer N-insertions in productive TCRs were reported among donors in an Asian-associated ancestry cluster than the roughly 700-donor mean. Correlated functional status among segregating V segments might reflect linkage disequilibrium, but an unknown experimental factor could not be ruled out. Because counts were too low, approximately 18 rarely observed V segments, including chromosome 9 orphons, were excluded from the earlier analysis of some 590 of the donors. A further reported finding was that TCR beta sequences accurately predicted the HLA-A and HLA-B alleles for most subjects in the first cohort. A later analysis found that HLA-associated TCR beta chains were more clonally expanded and had lower generation probabilities than equally common non-associated chains. This cohort had only TCR beta chains sequenced, and the lack of alpha or paired-chain data limited which features could be detected. In vitro tests confirmed that three of the cytomegalovirus-associated TCR beta chains recognize cytomegalovirus antigens. Because the 87-base-pair reads could not distinguish some IMGT-functional V segments, including TRBV6-2 and TRBV6-3, those segments were excluded. In an earlier analysis of over 550 of the donors, most TCR beta V segments were observed in productive rearrangements about 90% or about 30% of the time, broadly matching IMGT annotations. Cytomegalovirus status was reported to be diagnosed by the classifier with high specificity and sensitivity in both the original and validation cohorts. A cluster of highly shared sequence variants was judged likely to be a technical artifact of the sequencing pipeline. When HLA alleles, especially DR and DQ, strongly co-occurred, TCR associations were difficult to assign to individual alleles. While some public TCRs were present in many individuals, most TCR sequences turned up only very rarely across donors. At a false discovery rate of 0.05, a later analysis linked approximately 18,000 TCR beta sequences to specific HLA alleles.

In total, just over 650 healthy bone marrow donors made up the cohort. All cohort members were sampled while nominally healthy, although unrecorded immune exposures were likely present. The donor tested CMV seronegative, placing the donor among the 350 or so seronegative members of the cohort. A peripheral blood sample was collected from each donor, and TCR beta sequencing was performed on peripheral blood mononuclear cells. Genomic DNA was extracted from the blood cell samples with the Qiagen DNeasy Blood Extraction Kit. Of note for this clone: It has no known antigen specificity. One base away there is no much larger clone; base qualities are not given.

Library prep was done by the immunoSEQ multiplex PCR assay. A mixture of 60 forward primers for TCR Vbeta segments and 13 reverse primers for TCR Jbeta segments was used in the multiplex PCR. Amplification of the CDR3 region of rearranged TCR beta genes was performed with a multiplex PCR assay on genomic DNA. The amplified TCR beta libraries were sequenced on the Illumina HiSeq System as 87-base-pair reads. The paper's data handling went like this. In a later analysis, some 80 million unique TCR beta chains were counted across the approximately 640 repertoires, and roughly 11 million of these chains were shared by at least two donors. To remove PCR and sequencing errors, raw reads were error-corrected and collapsed into unique sequences using a nearest-neighbor algorithm that merged closely related sequences. V, D and J gene segments were assigned by aligning CDR3 sequences to IMGT reference sequences. Each retained sequence needed at least a six-nucleotide match to both a V gene segment and a J gene segment. Rearrangements were classified as productive when the CDR3 lacked stop codons and remained in frame with V and J, and all other rearrangements were classified as non-productive. Following IMGT convention, CDR3 was defined as the stretch from the second conserved V-encoded cysteine to the conserved J-encoded phenylalanine. In an earlier analysis of some 550 of the donors, sequences lacking an unambiguous match to a single V gene segment were excluded. An earlier analysis of 450 to 650 of the donors called V segments functional above 56.7% productive rearrangements and segregating when the between-donor standard deviation exceeded 5%. A statistical classification framework was built to diagnose cytomegalovirus status from the catalog of TCR beta chain sequences. A later analysis assigned V and J genes by comparing TCR nucleotide sequences with IMGT/GENE-DB human TR gene sequences. A later analysis assigned CDR3 sequences and most-parsimonious VDJ recombination scenarios with the TCRdist pipeline. In a later analysis, each TCR beta chain was defined by its CDR3 amino acid sequence together with its V-gene family, and reads without a unique V-gene family were excluded. As a way to deal with suspected cross-contamination and a sequencing artifact, a later analysis dropped under 600 nucleotide sequences that were highly shared and had low generation probability. In a later analysis, a clonal expansion index for each public chain was calculated from normalized within-repertoire ranks of inferred template counts. Generation probabilities in a later analysis came from a VDJ recombination model fitted to out-of-frame rearrangements, and those results were checked against IGoR. Hypergeometric tests were used in a later analysis to score TCR-TCR, TCR-HLA and TCR-CMV co-occurrence, with a repertoire-size bias correction applied to the TCR pairs. To estimate false discovery rates, a later analysis permuted the HLA or CMV assignments 20 times. In a later analysis, co-occurring TCRs were grouped using DBSCAN, with TCRdist sequence similarity added in when clustering inside HLA-allele-positive subsets. For co-occurrence clustering, repertoires with fewer than 30,000 or more than 120,000 public chains were excluded, along with roughly 5 repertoires with anomalous nucleotide sharing. The immuneACCESS repertoire file appears here via TCRdb, limited to in-frame rearrangements. These files lack a portion of the clones; in checked studies, under half of the deficit traces to unresolved V genes, and the cause of the others is not known. D and trimming come from the DNA, and the V and J calls and clone size come from that table. A total of 55,000 to 80,000 clones appear in this sample, 65% to 90% of them only once. Jointly, the top ten make up 9.5% to 12% of the sample.

The germline V gene specifies SNHLY as CDR1 and FYNNEI as CDR2. The junction shows trimming of 2 bases on V and 0 bases on J, plus 7 bases between the germline ends. Spanning cysteine to phenylalanine, the CDR3 consists of 14 amino acids. This entry keeps only the CDR3 DNA: 42 bases, framed from base 1. The chain couples TRBV2 to TRBJ1-1; no D segment can be confidently identified. Sequencing was done on a sample of PBMCs. This TCR came from a female donor in good health and CMV-seronegative. The CDR3 sequence is CASSEFGVNTEAFF. In nucleotides, the sequence is TGTGCCAGCAGTGAATTTGGAGTGAACACTGAAGCTTTCTTT.